This TCR beta chain was identified during a study of T cells after yellow fever vaccination. About the research overall: Markers CD3, CD45RA, CCR7 and CD95 served to sort the EM, EMRA, CM and Tscm memory subsets.

Study-wide results and caveats: Post-booster repertoires contained most primary-vaccination clones again (approximately 95% CD4, less than 90% CD8). Abundant contaminating clonotypes from the bulk population could appear in FACS-sorted repertoires.

The germline CDR1 and CDR2 sequences are SGHRS and YFSETQ. The CDR3 runs 16 residues. Trimming shortened V by 4 bases and J by 1 base, and 16 bases separated the two germline ends. The authors made TCR cDNA by 5'RACE template switching, adding a universal primer site and UMIs. From the 5' RACE reads, TCRdb called clonotypes with MiXCR, one entry per CDR3 protein. Altogether roughly 56,000 distinct CDR3 sequences are present, approximately 6.1% being singletons, with the ten largest covering 31%. In its sample, this clonotype was seen many times. The chain couples TRBV5-1 to TRBJ2-3; possible D gene TRBD2, 7 bases. The sequencing here drew on PBMCs, either bulk or a sorted T-cell subset (CD4+, CD8+, memory, or dextramer-sorted; not recorded which), taken on the day of the yellow fever booster vaccination. The sequence was collected from a man aged 18 to 29 who received the YFV17D yellow fever vaccine. The CDR3 region has the DNA TGCGCCAGCAGCCCACGGGGGGCCGTGGGCACAGATACGCAGTATTTT. Its protein product is CASSPRGAVGTDTQYF. The full variable domain, in which reference TRBV5-1 and TRBJ2-3 provide the parts outside the CDR3, is KAGVTQTPRYLIKTRGQQVTLSCSPISGHRSVSWYQQTPGQGLQFLFEYFSETQRNKGNFPGRFSGRQFSNSRSEMNVSTLELGDSALYLCASSPRGAVGTDTQYFGPGTRLTVL.